This T cell receptor (beta chain) is from a study of control samples from healthy donors and cancer patients (dated by TCRdb to the early 2020s). The CDR3 runs 15 residues from the cysteine to the phenylalanine. Only the CDR3 DNA stays, 45 bases, in frame from base 1. Relative to germline, V is 3 bases shorter and J is 1 base shorter, with 10 bases between their ends. From a lookup of the germline V gene, CDR1 and CDR2 are KGHSH and LQKENI. The method behind the library was the immunoSEQ multiplex PCR assay. TCRdb carries this immuneACCESS record with in-frame sequences only. Its versions omit some clonotypes, under half of them owing to an unresolved V gene in the studies checked, with the rest unexplained. This sample holds about 78,000 clones; less than 90% were observed only once. The ten top clones hold about 7.4% of the sample. On this clone itself: Its antigen specificity is not known. The input lacks base qualities; no much larger clone sits a single base away.

The TCR originated in a woman aged 60-75 years in good health. The sequenced material came from blood. The rearrangement joined TRBV18 to TRBJ2-1, with TRBD2 as a weak D call on 5 bases. The sequence in DNA is TGTGCCAGCTCACCCGGACTCGGTTCCTACAATGAGCAGTTCTTC. Its amino acids are CASSPGLGSYNEQFF.